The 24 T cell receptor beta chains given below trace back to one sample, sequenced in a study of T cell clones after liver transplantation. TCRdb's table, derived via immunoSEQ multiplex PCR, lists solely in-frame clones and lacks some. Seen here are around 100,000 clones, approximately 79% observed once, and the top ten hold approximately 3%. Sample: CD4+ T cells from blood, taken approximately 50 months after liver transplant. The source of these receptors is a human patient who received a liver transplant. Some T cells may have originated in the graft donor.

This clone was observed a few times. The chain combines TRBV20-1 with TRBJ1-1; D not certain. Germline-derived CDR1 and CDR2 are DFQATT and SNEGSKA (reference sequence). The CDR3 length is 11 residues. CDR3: CARLMNTEAFF. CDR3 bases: TGCGCCCGGCTCATGAACACTGAAGCTTTCTTT.

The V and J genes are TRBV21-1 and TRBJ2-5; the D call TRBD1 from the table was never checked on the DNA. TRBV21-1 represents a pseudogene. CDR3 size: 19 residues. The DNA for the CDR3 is TGTGCCAGCAGCAGCCCCGCCCGGGACACTTACCCTTCACAAGAGACCCAGTACTTC. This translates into CASSSPARDTYPSQETQYF.

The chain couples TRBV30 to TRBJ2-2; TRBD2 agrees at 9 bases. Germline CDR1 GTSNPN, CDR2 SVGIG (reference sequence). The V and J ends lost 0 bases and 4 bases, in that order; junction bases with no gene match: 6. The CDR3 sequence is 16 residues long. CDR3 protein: CAWSVPSGMGTGELFF. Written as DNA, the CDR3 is TGTGCCTGGAGTGTGCCTAGCGGGATGGGCACCGGGGAGCTGTTTTTT.

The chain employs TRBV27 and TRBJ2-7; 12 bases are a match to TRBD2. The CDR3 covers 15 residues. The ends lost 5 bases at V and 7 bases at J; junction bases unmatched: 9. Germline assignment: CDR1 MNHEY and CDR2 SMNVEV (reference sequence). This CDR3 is CASSLRTSGVGEQYF. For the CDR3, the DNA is TGTGCCAGCAGTCTTCGGACTAGCGGGGTCGGGGAGCAGTACTTC.

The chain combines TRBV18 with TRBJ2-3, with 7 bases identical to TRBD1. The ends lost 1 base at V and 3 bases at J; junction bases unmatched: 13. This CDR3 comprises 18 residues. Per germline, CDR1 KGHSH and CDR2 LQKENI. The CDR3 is CASSPLLQGPPGTDTQYF. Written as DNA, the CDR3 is TGTGCCAGCTCACCACTACTACAGGGGCCCCCGGGAACAGATACGCAGTATTTT.

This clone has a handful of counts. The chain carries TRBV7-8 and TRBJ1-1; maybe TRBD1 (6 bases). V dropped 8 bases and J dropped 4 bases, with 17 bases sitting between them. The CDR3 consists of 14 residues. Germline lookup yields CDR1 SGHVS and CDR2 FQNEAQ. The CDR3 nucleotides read TGTGCCAGCTTTCGAGGGGGTCGTGGCACTGAAGCTTTCTTT. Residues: CASFRGGRGTEAFF.

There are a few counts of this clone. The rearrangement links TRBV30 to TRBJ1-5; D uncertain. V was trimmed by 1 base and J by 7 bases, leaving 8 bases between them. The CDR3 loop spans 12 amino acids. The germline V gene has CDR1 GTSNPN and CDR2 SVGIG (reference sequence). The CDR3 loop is CAWSGAGQPQHF. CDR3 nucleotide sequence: TGTGCCTGGAGTGGGGCGGGGCAGCCCCAGCATTTT.

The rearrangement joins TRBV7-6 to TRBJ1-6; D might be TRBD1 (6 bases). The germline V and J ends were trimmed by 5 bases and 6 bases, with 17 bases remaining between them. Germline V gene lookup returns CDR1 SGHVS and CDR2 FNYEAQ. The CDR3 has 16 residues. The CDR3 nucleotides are TGTGCCAGCAGCCCTGGGGGGGGGCGCGTTAATTCACCCCTCCACTTT. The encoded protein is CASSPGGGRVNSPLHF.

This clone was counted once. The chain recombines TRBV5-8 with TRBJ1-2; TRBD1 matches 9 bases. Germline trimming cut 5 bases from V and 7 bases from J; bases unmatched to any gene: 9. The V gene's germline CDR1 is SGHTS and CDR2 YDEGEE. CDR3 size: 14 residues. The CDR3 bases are TGTGCCAGCAGGGCCGGGACAGGGTTTGGTGGCTACACCTTC. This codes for CASRAGTGFGGYTF.

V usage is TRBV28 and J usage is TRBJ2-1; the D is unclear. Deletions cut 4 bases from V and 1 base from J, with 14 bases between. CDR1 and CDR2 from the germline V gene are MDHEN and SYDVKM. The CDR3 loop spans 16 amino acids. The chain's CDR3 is CASSSLVTPSYNEQFF. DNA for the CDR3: TGTGCCAGCAGTTCGCTAGTGACTCCTTCCTACAATGAGCAGTTCTTC. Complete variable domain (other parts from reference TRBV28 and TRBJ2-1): DVKVTQSSRYLVKRTGEKVFLECVQDMDHENMFWYRQDPGLGLRLIYFSYDVKMKEKGDIPEGYSVSREKKERFSLILESASTNQTSMYLCASSSLVTPSYNEQFFGPGTRLTVL.

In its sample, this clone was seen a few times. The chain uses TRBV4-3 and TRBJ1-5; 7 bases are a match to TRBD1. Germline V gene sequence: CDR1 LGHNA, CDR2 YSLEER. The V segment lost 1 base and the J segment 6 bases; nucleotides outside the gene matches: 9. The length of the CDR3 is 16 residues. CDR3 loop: CASSQGVQSGGQPQHF. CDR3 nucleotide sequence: TGCGCCAGCAGCCAAGGCGTCCAATCAGGGGGTCAGCCCCAGCATTTT.

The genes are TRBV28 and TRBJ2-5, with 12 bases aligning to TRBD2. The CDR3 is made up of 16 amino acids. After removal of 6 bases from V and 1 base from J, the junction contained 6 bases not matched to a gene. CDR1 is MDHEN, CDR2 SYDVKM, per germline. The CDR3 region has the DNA TGTGCCAGCAGACGACTAGCGGGAGCCCGCCAAGAGACCCAGTACTTC. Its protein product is CASRRLAGARQETQYF.

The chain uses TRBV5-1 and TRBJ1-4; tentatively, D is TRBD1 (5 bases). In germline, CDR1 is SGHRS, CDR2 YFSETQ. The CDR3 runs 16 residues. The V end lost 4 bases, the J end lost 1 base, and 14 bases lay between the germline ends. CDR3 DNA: TGCGCCAGCAGCCGTGACTCAGGGATAACTAATGAAAAACTGTTTTTT. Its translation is CASSRDSGITNEKLFF.

Here the CDR3 reads CASSILAGGVYNEQFF. DNA for the CDR3: TGTGCCAGCAGCATCTTAGCGGGAGGTGTCTACAATGAGCAGTTCTTC. The gene calls are TRBV9 and TRBJ2-1; TRBD2 matches 10 bases. This CDR3 is built from 16 residues. With V trimmed by 4 bases and J by 3 bases, 7 bases remained unmatched. The germline gives CDR1 SGDLS, CDR2 YYNGEE.

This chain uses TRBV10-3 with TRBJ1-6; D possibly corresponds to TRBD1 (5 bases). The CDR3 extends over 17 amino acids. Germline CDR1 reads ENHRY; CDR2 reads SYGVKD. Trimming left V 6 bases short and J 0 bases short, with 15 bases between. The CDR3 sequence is CAIRKTASSSYNSPLHF. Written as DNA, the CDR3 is TGTGCCATCAGGAAGACAGCTTCAAGCTCCTATAATTCACCCCTCCACTTT.

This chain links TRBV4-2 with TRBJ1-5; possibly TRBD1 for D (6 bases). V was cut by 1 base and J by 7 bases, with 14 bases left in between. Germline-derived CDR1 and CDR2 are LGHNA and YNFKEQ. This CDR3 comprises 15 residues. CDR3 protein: CASSQALQGAQPQHF. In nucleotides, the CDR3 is TGTGCCAGCAGCCAAGCCTTACAGGGCGCGCAGCCCCAGCATTTT.

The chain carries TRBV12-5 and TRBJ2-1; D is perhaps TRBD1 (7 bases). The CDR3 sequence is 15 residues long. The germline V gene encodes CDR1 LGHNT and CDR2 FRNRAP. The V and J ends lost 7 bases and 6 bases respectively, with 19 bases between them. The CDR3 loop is CASARLGGGPNEQFF. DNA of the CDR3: TGTGCTAGTGCCCGCCTTGGAGGGGGCCCCAATGAGCAGTTCTTC.

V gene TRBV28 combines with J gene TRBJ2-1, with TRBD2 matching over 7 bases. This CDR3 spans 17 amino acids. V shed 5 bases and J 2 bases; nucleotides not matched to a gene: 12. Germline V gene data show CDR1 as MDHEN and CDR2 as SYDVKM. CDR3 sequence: CASSPDPGGTTYNEQFF. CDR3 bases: TGTGCCAGCAGTCCAGATCCGGGGGGAACTACCTACAATGAGCAGTTCTTC.

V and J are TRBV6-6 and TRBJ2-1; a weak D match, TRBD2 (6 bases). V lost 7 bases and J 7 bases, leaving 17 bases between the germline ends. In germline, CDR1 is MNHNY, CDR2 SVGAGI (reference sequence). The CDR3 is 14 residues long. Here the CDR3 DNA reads TGTGCCAGCAATACGGGAGTTGGGGGTAATGAGCAGTTCTTC. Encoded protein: CASNTGVGGNEQFF.

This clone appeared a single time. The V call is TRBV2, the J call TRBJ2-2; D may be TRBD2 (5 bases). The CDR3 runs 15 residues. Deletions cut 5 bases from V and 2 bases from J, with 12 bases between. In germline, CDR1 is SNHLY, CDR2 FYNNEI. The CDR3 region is CASSRQDSNTGELFF. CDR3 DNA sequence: TGTGCCAGCAGTCGTCAGGACTCCAACACCGGGGAGCTGTTTTTT.

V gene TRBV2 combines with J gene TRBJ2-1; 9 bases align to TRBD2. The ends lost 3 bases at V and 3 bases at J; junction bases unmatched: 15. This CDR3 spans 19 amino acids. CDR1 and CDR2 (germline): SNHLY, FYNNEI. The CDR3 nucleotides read TGTGCCAGCAGTGAGTACCGGCGGGGGGGCAAAAGTCTCTACAATGAGCAGTTCTTC. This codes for CASSEYRRGGKSLYNEQFF.

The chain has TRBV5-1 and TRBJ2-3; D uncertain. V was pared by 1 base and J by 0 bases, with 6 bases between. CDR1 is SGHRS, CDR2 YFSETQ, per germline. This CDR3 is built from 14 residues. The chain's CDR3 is CASSLLGSTDTQYF. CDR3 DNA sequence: TGCGCCAGCAGCTTGTTAGGAAGCACAGATACGCAGTATTTT.

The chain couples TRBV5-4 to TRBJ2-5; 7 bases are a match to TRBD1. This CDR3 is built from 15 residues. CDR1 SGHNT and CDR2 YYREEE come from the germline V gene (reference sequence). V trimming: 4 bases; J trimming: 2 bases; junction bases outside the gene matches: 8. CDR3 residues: CASSLTGLGQETQYF. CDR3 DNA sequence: TGTGCCAGCAGCCTGACAGGGCTGGGGCAAGAGACCCAGTACTTC. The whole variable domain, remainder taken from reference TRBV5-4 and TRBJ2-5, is ETGVTQSPTHLIKTRGQQVTLRCSSQSGHNTVSWYQQALGQGPQFIFQYYREEENGRGNFPPRFSGLQFPNYSSELNVNALELDDSALYLCASSLTGLGQETQYFGPGTRLLVL.

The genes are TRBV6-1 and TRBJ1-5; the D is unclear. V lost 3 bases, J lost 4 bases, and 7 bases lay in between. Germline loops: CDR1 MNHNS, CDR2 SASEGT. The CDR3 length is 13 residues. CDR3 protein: CASSESGNQPQHF. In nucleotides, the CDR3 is TGTGCCAGCAGTGAGAGTGGTAATCAGCCCCAGCATTTT.